These 3 T cell receptor beta chains were sequenced from one sample in a study of early T cells in non-severe SARS-CoV-2 infection. MiXCR, applied by TCRdb to the 5' RACE reads, yields one record per CDR3 protein. The sample contains tens of thousands of distinct CDR3 sequences, more than 9% of which appear only once. Here the sequenced sample was whole blood, taken at baseline. The receptor set was obtained from an adult who was a healthcare worker with PCR-confirmed SARS-CoV-2 infection or an uninfected control (not recorded which).

This clonotype showed up just a few times. The chain employs TRBV5-1 and TRBJ2-2; D is unresolved. V was trimmed by 6 bases and J by 0 bases, leaving 9 bases between them. This CDR3 is built from 14 residues. Looked up from germline, CDR1 is SGHRS and CDR2 is YFSETQ. The CDR3 sequence: CASTALANTGELFF. The CDR3 DNA sequence: TGCGCCAGCACGGCCCTAGCGAACACCGGGGAGCTGTTTTTT.

This clonotype was found once. J is TRBJ2-5 and V is TRBV6-2 or TRBV6-3, with D perhaps matching TRBD2 (5 bases). Germline V gene lookup returns CDR1 MNHEY and CDR2 SVGEGT. The CDR3 contains 14 residues. Trimming shortened V by 7 bases and J by 4 bases, and 16 bases separated the two germline ends. The CDR3 loop is CASTSRLGGETQYF. The CDR3 nucleotides read TGTGCCAGCACTTCCCGGTTAGGAGGAGAGACCCAGTACTTC.

This clonotype was observed at least ten times. V gene TRBV11-2 combines with J gene TRBJ2-1; no clear D. Germline-derived CDR1 and CDR2 are SGHAT and FQNNGV. The CDR3 has 13 residues. V gave up 2 bases and J gave up 6 bases, with 8 bases separating them. CDR3 in DNA: TGTGCCAGCAGCTTAATCGTGGCCAATGAGCAGTTCTTC. This encodes CASSLIVANEQFF.